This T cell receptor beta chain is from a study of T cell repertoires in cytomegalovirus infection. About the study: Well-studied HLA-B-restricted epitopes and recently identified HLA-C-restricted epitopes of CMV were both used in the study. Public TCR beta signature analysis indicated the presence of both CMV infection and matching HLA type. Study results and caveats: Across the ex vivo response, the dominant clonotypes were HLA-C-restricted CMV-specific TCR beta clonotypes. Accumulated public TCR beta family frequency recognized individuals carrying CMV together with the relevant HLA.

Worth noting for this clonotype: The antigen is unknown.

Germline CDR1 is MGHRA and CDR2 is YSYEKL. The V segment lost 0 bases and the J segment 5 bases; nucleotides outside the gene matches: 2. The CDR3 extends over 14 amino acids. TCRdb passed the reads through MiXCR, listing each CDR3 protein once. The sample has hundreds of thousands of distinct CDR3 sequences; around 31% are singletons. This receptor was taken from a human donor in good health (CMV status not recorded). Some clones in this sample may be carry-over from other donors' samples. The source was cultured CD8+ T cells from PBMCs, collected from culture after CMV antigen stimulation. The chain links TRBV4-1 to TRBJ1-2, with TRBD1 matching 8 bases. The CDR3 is CASSQDGTGYGYTF. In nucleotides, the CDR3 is TGCGCCAGCAGCCAAGATGGGACAGGTTATGGCTACACCTTC.